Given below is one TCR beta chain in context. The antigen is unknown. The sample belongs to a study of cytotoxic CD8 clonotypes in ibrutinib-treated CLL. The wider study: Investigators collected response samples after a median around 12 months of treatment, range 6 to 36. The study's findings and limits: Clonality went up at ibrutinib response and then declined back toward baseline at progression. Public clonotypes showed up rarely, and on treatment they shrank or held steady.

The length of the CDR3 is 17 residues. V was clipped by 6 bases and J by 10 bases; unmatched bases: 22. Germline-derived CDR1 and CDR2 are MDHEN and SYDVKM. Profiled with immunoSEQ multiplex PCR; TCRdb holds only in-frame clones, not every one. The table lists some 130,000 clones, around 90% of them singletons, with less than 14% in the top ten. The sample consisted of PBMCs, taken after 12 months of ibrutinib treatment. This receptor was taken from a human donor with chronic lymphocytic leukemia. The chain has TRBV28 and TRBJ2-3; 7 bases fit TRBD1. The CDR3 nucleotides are TGTGCCAGCAGAGGGACAGCCCCCCTTTCAGGTCCTTGGGCGCAGTATTTT. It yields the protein CASRGTAPLSGPWAQYF.